Shown below are 10 T cell receptor beta chains from a single sample sequenced in a study of shared clonotypes between healthy human individuals. Positively selected for CCR7, the CD45RO-negative cells used as naive CD8 cells excluded terminally differentiated effector memory CD45RA+ cells. Assay: immunoSEQ multiplex PCR; the TCRdb copy retains only in-frame clones and omits some. The table records about 2.1 million clones, roughly 93% of them present only once. Sample: naive CD8+ T cells from PBMCs. The receptor source for this set is a man in his late teens or twenties in good health. Some clones in this sample may be carry-over from other donors' samples.

Comment on this clone: Within the sample, other DNA sequences also encode this same CDR3. V and J are TRBV7-9 and TRBJ2-7, with D perhaps TRBD1 (5 bases). CDR1 and CDR2 from the germline V gene are SEHNR and FQNEAQ (reference sequence). The CDR3 extends over 13 amino acids. The ends were cut back, 1 base at V and 4 bases at J, with 8 bases in the middle. The CDR3 DNA sequence: TGTGCCAGCAGCTTAGTTGCAGGGTACGAGCAGTACTTC. Amino acid sequence: CASSLVAGYEQYF.

The chain recombines TRBV30 with TRBJ1-6, with a possible D match to TRBD1 (5 bases). The germline gives CDR1 GTSNPN, CDR2 SVGIG (reference sequence). This CDR3 has 14 amino acids. V shed 3 bases and J shed 10 bases, with 16 bases lying between them. CDR3 sequence: CAWSGDGPKSPLHF. The CDR3 DNA follows: TGTGCCTGGAGCGGGGACGGCCCGAAGTCACCCCTCCACTTT. The variable domain in full, completed from reference TRBV30 and TRBJ1-6, reads SQTIHQWPATLVQPVGSPLSLECTVEGTSNPNLYWYRQAAGRGLQLLFYSVGIGQISSEVPQNLSASRPQDRQFILSSKKLLLSDSGFYLCAWSGDGPKSPLHFGNGTRLTVT.

To note about this clone: Other DNA sequences in the sample encode the same CDR3. This chain connects TRBV4-1 to TRBJ2-1; 8 bases align to TRBD2. J was trimmed by 3 bases and V by 3 bases; bases with no gene match: 4. CDR1 and CDR2 (germline): MGHRA, YSYEKL. The CDR3 covers 15 residues. The CDR3 DNA follows: TGCGCCAGCAGCCATAGCGGGACCGGCTACAATGAGCAGTTCTTC. It translates to CASSHSGTGYNEQFF.

The chain is built from TRBV28 and TRBJ2-7; 12 bases agree with TRBD2. The germline V gene encodes CDR1 MDHEN and CDR2 SYDVKM. V was clipped by 6 bases and J by 0 bases; unmatched bases: 6. This CDR3 region has 16 residues. The CDR3 region is CASRPGLAGISYEQYF. The CDR3 coding sequence is TGTGCCAGCAGACCTGGACTAGCGGGAATCTCCTACGAGCAGTACTTC.

Regarding this clone: Additional DNA sequences in this sample encode the identical CDR3. V is TRBV27 and J is TRBJ2-1; 13 positions agree with TRBD2. Per the germline V gene, CDR1 is MNHEY and CDR2 is SMNVEV (reference sequence). Unmatched junction bases numbered 4, after V lost 4 bases and J lost 7 bases. The CDR3 spans 15 residues. For the CDR3, the DNA is TGTGCCAGCAGTTCAGGACTAGCGGGAGTTAATGAGCAGTTCTTC. Translated, it gives CASSSGLAGVNEQFF.

The J gene is TRBJ2-5, the V gene TRBV7-8; D is tentatively TRBD1 or TRBD2 (5 bases each). The CDR3 totals 15 residues. V was cut by 0 bases and J by 1 base, with 9 bases left in between. Germline values: CDR1 SGHVS, CDR2 FQNEAQ. CDR3 region: CASSLAMGVQETQYF. CDR3 DNA sequence: TGTGCCAGCAGCTTAGCAATGGGGGTCCAAGAGACCCAGTACTTC.

This clone was observed a single time. The V gene is TRBV6-5, the J gene TRBJ2-3; D ambiguous. V lost 8 bases and J 6 bases, leaving 15 bases between the germline ends. Germline values: CDR1 MNHEY, CDR2 SVGAGI. The CDR3 length is 13 residues. The CDR3 coding sequence is TGTGCCAGCGCTCTTGTCCCTCGGGATACGCAGTATTTT. Encoded protein: CASALVPRDTQYF.

V is TRBV30 and J is TRBJ2-7; D is ambiguous. Trimming took off 2 bases at V and 6 bases at J, with 11 bases between the two ends. CDR1 is GTSNPN, CDR2 SVGIG, per germline (reference sequence). The CDR3 is made up of 12 amino acids. The CDR3 DNA follows: TGTGCCTGGAGTCACGCGCCCACCGAGCAGTACTTC. Amino acids: CAWSHAPTEQYF.

This chain uses TRBV7-6 with TRBJ1-1; D gene uncertain. This CDR3 region has 14 residues. The germline CDR1 and CDR2 sequences are SGHVS and FNYEAQ. V was pared by 4 bases and J by 7 bases, with 16 bases between. For the CDR3, the DNA is TGTGCCAGCAGCTACAAATCGTCTGGAGGTGAAGCTTTCTTT. Residues: CASSYKSSGGEAFF.

This CDR3 is CASTHREYMYEQYF. The DNA of the CDR3 is TGTGCCAGCACACACCGCGAATACATGTACGAGCAGTACTTC. The V call is TRBV6-6, the J call TRBJ2-7, with D unclear. CDR3 length: 14 amino acids. In germline, CDR1 is MNHNY, CDR2 SVGAGI (reference sequence). The ends were cut back, 7 bases at V and 4 bases at J, with 17 bases in the middle.